The source of this TCR beta chain is a study of T cell repertoires in cytomegalovirus infection. TCRdb called the reads again in MiXCR, with one record for every CDR3 protein. The sample has about 160,000 distinct CDR3 sequences, 15% to 20% seen once. Germline-derived CDR1 and CDR2 are SGHAT and FQNNGV. This CDR3 spans 20 amino acids. After removal of 4 bases from V and 1 base from J, the junction contained 19 bases not matched to a gene. The receptor was derived from a human donor in good health (CMV status not recorded). Some clones in this sample may be carry-over from other donors' samples. The chain combines TRBV11-2 with TRBJ2-7, with 10 bases aligning to TRBD1. Sequences were obtained from CD8+ T cells from PBMCs. The CDR3 spells CASSSQGQGFSGAPSYEQYF. CDR3 nucleotide sequence: TGTGCCAGCAGCTCCCAGGGACAGGGGTTTAGCGGGGCCCCATCCTACGAGCAGTACTTC.